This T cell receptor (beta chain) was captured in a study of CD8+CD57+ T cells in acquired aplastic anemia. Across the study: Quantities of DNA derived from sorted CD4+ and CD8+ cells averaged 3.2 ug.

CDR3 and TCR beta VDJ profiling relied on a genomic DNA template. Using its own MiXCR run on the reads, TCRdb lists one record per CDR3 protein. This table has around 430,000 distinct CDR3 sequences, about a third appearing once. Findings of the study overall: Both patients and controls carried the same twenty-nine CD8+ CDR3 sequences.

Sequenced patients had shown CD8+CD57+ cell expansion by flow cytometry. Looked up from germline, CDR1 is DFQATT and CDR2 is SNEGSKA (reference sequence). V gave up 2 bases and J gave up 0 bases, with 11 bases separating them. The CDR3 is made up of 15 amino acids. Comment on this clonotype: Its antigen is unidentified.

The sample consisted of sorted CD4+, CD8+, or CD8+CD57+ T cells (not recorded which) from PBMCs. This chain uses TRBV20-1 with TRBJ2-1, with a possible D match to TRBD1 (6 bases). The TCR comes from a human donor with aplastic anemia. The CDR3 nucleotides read TGCAGTGCTAGACGGCAAGGGGGCTCCTACAATGAGCAGTTCTTC. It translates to CSARRQGGSYNEQFF.